This T cell receptor (beta chain) was recorded in a study of cytomegalovirus exposure and HLA in healthy donors (dated by TCRdb to the late 2010s). Notes on the research overall: In an earlier analysis of approximately 640 of the donors, roughly 300 Gb of sequence data and roughly 100 million unique TCR beta sequences from about 179 million T cells were reported. A later genetic analysis took genome-wide SNP genotypes for about 55% of the roughly 670 donors and used that subset as a discovery cohort. Besides the first cohort of roughly 700 subjects, a separate validation cohort made up of roughly 130 different subjects was used. In the later analysis, no new phenotypic data were used to find candidate immune exposures; instead, reliance was placed on TCR beta sequences and their occurrence across donors. An earlier analysis of 587 of the donors applied high-throughput TCR beta sequencing to assess whether each TCR beta V gene segment acted as functional or pseudogenic. An early release covering roughly 640 HLA-typed donors comprised about 320 gigabases of sequencing data and around 86 million unique TCR sequences. Every discovery cohort repertoire had been produced on one sequencing platform. Of the 350 to 450 genotyped donors, over 70% fell in the genetic ancestry cluster associated with self-reported Caucasian donors. Typing coverage differed by locus: A, B, C, DRB1 and DQB1 were typed in about 620-630 donors, DQA1 in 500 to 550, DPA1 in some 610, and DPB1 in approximately 450. Donor age, sex, ethnicity and CMV serostatus were compiled alongside the repertoire data. HLA typing included class I and class II loci at four-digit resolution. The T cell repertoires of 666 subjects were profiled by immunosequencing and related to cytomegalovirus serostatus. The study was designed to test whether signatures of past pathogen exposure could be identified by cataloging public T cell receptors. Among roughly 400 genotyped donors of the cohort, an average of approximately 220,000 unique TCR beta nucleotide sequences was sequenced per donor, of which about 18% were non-productive. Four to six DR-DQ haplotypes were handled as single units for association and clustering, since linkage in the cohort was strong. High-throughput TCR immunosequencing, statistical association of individual TCRs with disease status, and machine learning were combined to predict cytomegalovirus infection status. A later analysis re-analyzed previously published TCR beta repertoires from approximately 700 donors and added high-resolution HLA genotyping to study TCR occurrence patterns. What the research found in general, with its limitations: The sequencing pipeline was judged likely to have produced a cluster of highly shared sequence variants as a technical artifact. In a later analysis, most CMV-associated TCR beta chains were found to appear HLA-restricted, with HLA associations seemingly driven largely by CMV exposure. In a later analysis, HLA-associated TCR beta chains showed more clonal expansion and lower generation probabilities than non-associated chains that were equally common. Only TCR beta chains were sequenced in this cohort, and the absence of alpha or paired-chain data limited detectable features. The authors suggested that the approach could potentially be extended to other disease states and immunological phenotypes. V-gene and J-gene trimming of TCR beta chains was associated with a missense DCLRE1C variant in a later genetic analysis, and the association was replicated in an independent cohort. Some IMGT-functional V segments, including TRBV6-2 and TRBV6-3, could not be told apart with the 87-base-pair reads, so those segments were excluded. Because HLA typing was missing for some donors at each locus, association tests included only the typed subset. Correlated functional status among segregating V segments might reflect linkage disequilibrium, but an unknown experimental factor could not be ruled out. A further reported finding was that TCR beta sequences accurately predicted the HLA-A and HLA-B alleles for most subjects in the first cohort. CMV serostatus was the only immune exposure information available for the cohort. A total of 150 or so TCR beta chains were listed by the study as associated with cytomegalovirus. According to a later analysis, TCR association rates differed among HLA loci, with DRB1 alleles showing the most associated TCRs and HLA-C alleles showing the fewest. When HLA alleles, especially DR and DQ, strongly co-occurred, TCR associations were difficult to assign to individual alleles. In vitro tests confirmed that a few of the cytomegalovirus-associated TCR beta chains recognize cytomegalovirus antigens. According to a later genetic analysis, donors in an Asian-associated ancestry cluster had fewer N-insertions in productive TCRs than the approximately 670-donor mean. Roughly uniform sequencing depth across donors was assumed in presence/absence analyses, although this assumption may not hold. The classifier was reported to diagnose cytomegalovirus status with high specificity and sensitivity in both the original cohort and the validation cohort. The earlier analysis of fewer than 750 of the donors excluded some 15 rarely observed V segments, including chromosome 9 orphons, because counts were too low. According to a later analysis, parvovirus B19, influenza, CMV and Epstein-Barr virus appeared linked to several top co-occurrence clusters. In a later analysis, 15,000 to 20,000 TCR beta sequences were associated with specific HLA alleles at a false discovery rate of 0.05. In an earlier analysis of 587 of the donors, most TCR beta V segments were observed in productive rearrangements about 90% or about 30% of the time, broadly matching IMGT annotations. Most TCR sequences were observed very rarely across donors, whereas some public TCRs were present in many individuals.

CDR1 and CDR2 (ENHRY, SYGVKD) derive from the germline V gene. V loses 5 bases of germline sequence and J loses 0 bases, and the interval between the two ends is 11 bases. Reading from cysteine to phenylalanine, the CDR3 counts 14 amino acids. The sequence is cut down to CDR3 DNA, 42 bases in frame from base 1. In total, 630 or so healthy bone marrow donors made up the cohort. All cohort members were sampled while nominally healthy, although unrecorded immune exposures were likely present. Of the 550 to 750 cohort members, about 280 had positive CMV serostatus and approximately 400 had negative CMV serostatus, and CMV serostatus was not recorded for the donor. A peripheral blood sample was provided by each donor, and peripheral blood mononuclear cells were used for TCR beta sequencing. Genomic DNA extraction from the blood cell samples was performed with the Qiagen DNeasy Blood Extraction Kit. As for this clone: It has no known antigen specificity. No base qualities exist here, and no much larger clone lies one base off it.

Library generation was performed with the immunoSEQ multiplex PCR assay. For the multiplex PCR, a mixture combining 60 forward primers for TCR Vbeta segments and 13 reverse primers for TCR Jbeta segments was used. The CDR3 region of rearranged TCR beta genes was amplified from genomic DNA by a multiplex PCR assay. The Illumina HiSeq System was used to sequence the amplified TCR beta libraries as 87-base-pair reads. On the authors' methods: A later analysis tallied 70 million to 100 million unique TCR beta chains across the 600 to 700 repertoires, and around 9.9 million of those chains were shared by two or more donors. To remove PCR and sequencing errors, raw reads were error-corrected and collapsed into unique sequences using a nearest-neighbor algorithm that merged closely related sequences. Alignment of CDR3 sequences to IMGT reference sequences was used to assign V, D and J gene segments. For a sequence to be retained, at least a six-nucleotide match to both a V gene segment and a J gene segment was required. A rearrangement was called productive if the CDR3 had no stop codons and remained in frame with V and J, and every other rearrangement was called non-productive. CDR3 was defined according to IMGT convention as the region running from the second conserved V-encoded cysteine to the conserved J-encoded phenylalanine. The earlier analysis of about 590 of the donors excluded sequences that lacked an unambiguous match to a single V gene segment. In an earlier analysis of 587 of the donors, a V segment was called functional when productive rearrangements were above 56.7%, and segregating when the standard deviation between donors exceeded 5%. A statistical classification framework was built to diagnose cytomegalovirus status from the catalog of TCR beta chain sequences. In a later analysis, V and J genes were assigned by comparing TCR nucleotide sequences against IMGT/GENE-DB human TR gene sequences. Using the TCRdist pipeline, a later analysis assigned CDR3 sequences along with most-parsimonious VDJ recombination scenarios. A later analysis defined each TCR beta chain by its CDR3 amino acid sequence plus V-gene family, and excluded reads lacking a unique V-gene family. To address suspected cross-contamination and a sequencing artifact, a later analysis removed under 600 highly shared, low-generation-probability nucleotide sequences. In a later analysis, a clonal expansion index for each public chain was calculated from normalized within-repertoire ranks of inferred template counts. Generation probabilities in a later analysis came from a VDJ recombination model fitted to out-of-frame rearrangements, and those results were checked against IGoR. A later analysis scored TCR-TCR, TCR-HLA and TCR-CMV co-occurrence with hypergeometric tests, applying a repertoire-size bias correction to TCR pairs. To estimate false discovery rates, a later analysis permuted the HLA or CMV assignments 20 times. In a later analysis, co-occurring TCRs were grouped using DBSCAN, and TCRdist sequence similarity was added for clustering within HLA-allele-positive subsets. Repertoires with fewer than 30,000 or more than 120,000 public chains were left out of co-occurrence clustering, as were four to six repertoires with anomalous nucleotide sharing. Drawn from immuneACCESS, this table holds only the in-frame rearrangements with V and J called that TCRdb kept. Clones are partly lost; checked studies trace under half to an unresolved V gene and leave the rest unexplained. That table furnishes V, J and clone size, whereas the DNA furnished D and trimming. Within this sample are about 82,000 clones, with 65% to 80% of them counted one time only. The ten largest clonotypes hold 10% to 15% of the sample.

The sequence was obtained from a human donor in good health. The specimen sequenced was PBMCs. The chain is assembled from TRBV10-3 and TRBJ2-7; the best D guess is TRBD2, with 7 bases matching. This receptor has the CDR3 CAISHGGLSYEQYF. The DNA sequence reads TGTGCCATCAGTCACGGGGGGCTCTCCTACGAGCAGTACTTC.